The text below deals with one T cell receptor (beta chain). Its specificity is unknown. Researchers ran the PCR with 60 Vbeta and 13 Jbeta primers. TCRdb keeps only in-frame clones here, not all; method: immunoSEQ multiplex PCR. The table for this sample gives roughly 40,000 clones. This record belongs to a study of cytomegalovirus exposure and HLA in healthy donors. Healthy bone marrow donors formed the donor group. Findings of the study overall: Researchers counted roughly 150 TCR beta chains as cytomegalovirus-associated.

With 6 bases removed from V and 6 bases from J, the gap between germline ends came to 9 bases. The CDR3 runs to 11 residues. CDR1 and CDR2 from the germline V gene are MNHNS and SASEGT. The rearrangement links TRBV6-1 to TRBJ2-7; D gene ambiguous. This receptor was obtained from a man in his forties in good health and CMV-seropositive. Sample: PBMCs. CDR3 in DNA: TGTGCCAGCAGCCAGATACGCGAGCAGTACTTC. Protein: CASSQIREQYF.